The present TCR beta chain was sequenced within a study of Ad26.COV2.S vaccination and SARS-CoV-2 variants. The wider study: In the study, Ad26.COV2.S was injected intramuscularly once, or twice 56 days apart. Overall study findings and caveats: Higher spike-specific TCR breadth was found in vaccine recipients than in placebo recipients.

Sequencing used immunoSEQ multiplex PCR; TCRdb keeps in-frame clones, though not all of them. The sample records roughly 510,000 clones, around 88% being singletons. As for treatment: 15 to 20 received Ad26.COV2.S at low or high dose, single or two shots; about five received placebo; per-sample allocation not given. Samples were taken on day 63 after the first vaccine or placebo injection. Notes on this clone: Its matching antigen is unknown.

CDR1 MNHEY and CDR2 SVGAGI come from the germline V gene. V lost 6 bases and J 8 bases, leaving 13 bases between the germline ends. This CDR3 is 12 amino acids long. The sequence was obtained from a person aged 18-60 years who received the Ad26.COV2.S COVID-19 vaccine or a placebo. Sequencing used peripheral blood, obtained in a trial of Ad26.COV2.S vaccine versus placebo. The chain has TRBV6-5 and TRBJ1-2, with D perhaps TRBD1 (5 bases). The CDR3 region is CASRQGGLGYTF. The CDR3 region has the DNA TGTGCCAGCAGGCAGGGAGGATTGGGCTACACCTTC.